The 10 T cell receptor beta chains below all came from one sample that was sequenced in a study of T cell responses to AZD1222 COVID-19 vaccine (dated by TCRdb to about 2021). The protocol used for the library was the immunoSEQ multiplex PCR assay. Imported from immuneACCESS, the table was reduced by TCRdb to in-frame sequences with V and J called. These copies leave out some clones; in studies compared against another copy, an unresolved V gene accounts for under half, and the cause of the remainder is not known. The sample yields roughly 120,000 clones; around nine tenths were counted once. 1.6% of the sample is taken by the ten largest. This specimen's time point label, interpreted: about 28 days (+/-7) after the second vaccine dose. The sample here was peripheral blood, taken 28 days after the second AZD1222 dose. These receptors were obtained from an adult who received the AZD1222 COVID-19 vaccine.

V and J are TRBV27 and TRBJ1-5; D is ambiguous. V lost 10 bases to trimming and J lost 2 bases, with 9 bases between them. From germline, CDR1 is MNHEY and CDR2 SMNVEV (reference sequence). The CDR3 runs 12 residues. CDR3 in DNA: TGTGCCAACCCTCGGGGCAATCAGCCCCAGCATTTT. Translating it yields CANPRGNQPQHF.

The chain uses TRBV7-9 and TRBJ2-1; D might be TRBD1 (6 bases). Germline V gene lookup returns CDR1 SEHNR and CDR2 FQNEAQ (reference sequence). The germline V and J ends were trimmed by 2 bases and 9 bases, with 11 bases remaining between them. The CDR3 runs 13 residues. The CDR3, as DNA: TGTGCCAGCAGCTTACAACAGGGTTCTGAGCAGTTCTTC. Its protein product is CASSLQQGSEQFF.

The CDR3 loop reads CASSQEAGGSYEQYF. Here the CDR3 DNA reads TGTGCCAGCAGCCAAGAGGCAGGGGGCTCCTACGAGCAGTACTTC. The J gene is TRBJ2-7, the V gene TRBV4-2; TRBD1 matches 7 bases. After removal of 0 bases from V and 0 bases from J, the junction contained 2 bases not matched to a gene. CDR3 length: 15 residues. From germline, CDR1 is LGHNA and CDR2 YNFKEQ.

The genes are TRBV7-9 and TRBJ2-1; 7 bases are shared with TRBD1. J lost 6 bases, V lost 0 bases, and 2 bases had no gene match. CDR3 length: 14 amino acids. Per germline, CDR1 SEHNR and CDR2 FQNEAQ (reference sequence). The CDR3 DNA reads TGTGCCAGCAGCTTAGCGTCAGGGGGCAATGAGCAGTTCTTC. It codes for CASSLASGGNEQFF.

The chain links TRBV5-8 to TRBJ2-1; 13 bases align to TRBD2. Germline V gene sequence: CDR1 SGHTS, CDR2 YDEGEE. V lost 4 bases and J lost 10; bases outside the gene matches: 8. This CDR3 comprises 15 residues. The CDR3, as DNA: TGTGCCAGCAGCCGCCCTCCGGGACTAGCGGGAGAGCAGTTCTTC. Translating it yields CASSRPPGLAGEQFF.

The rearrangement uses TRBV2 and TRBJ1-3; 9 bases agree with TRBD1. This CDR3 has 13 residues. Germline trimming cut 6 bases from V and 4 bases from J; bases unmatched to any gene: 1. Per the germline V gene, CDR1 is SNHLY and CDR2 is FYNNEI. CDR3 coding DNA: TGTGCCAGCAGCGGACAGGGGGGAAACACCATATATTTT. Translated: CASSGQGGNTIYF. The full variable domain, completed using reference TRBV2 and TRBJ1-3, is EPEVTQTPSHQVTQMGQEVILRCVPISNHLYFYWYRQILGQKVEFLVSFYNNEISEKSEIFDDQFSVERPDGSNFTLKIRSTKLEDSAMYFCASSGQGGNTIYFGEGSWLTVV.

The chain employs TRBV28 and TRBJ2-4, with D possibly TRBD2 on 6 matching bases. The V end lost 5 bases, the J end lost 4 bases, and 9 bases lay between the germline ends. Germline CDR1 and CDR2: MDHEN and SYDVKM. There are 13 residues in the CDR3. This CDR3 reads CASSPGTKNIQYF. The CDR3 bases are TGTGCCAGCAGTCCGGGGACTAAAAACATTCAGTACTTC.

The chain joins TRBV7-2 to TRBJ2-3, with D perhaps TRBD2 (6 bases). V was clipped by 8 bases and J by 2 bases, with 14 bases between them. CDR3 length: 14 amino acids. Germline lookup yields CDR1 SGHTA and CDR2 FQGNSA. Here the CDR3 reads CASGTGGTTDTQYF. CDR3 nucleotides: TGTGCCAGCGGAACCGGAGGGACCACAGATACGCAGTATTTT.

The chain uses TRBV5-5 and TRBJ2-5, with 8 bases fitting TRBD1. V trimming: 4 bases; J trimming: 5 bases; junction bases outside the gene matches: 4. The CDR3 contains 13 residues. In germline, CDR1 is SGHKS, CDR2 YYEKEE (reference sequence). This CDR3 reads CASSVTGDETQYF. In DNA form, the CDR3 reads TGTGCCAGCAGCGTGACAGGGGACGAGACCCAGTACTTC.

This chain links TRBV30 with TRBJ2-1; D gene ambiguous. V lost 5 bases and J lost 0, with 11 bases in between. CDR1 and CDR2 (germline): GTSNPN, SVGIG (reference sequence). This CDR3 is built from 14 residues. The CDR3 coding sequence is TGTGCCTGGCAGGACGTGAGCTCCTACAATGAGCAGTTCTTC. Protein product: CAWQDVSSYNEQFF.